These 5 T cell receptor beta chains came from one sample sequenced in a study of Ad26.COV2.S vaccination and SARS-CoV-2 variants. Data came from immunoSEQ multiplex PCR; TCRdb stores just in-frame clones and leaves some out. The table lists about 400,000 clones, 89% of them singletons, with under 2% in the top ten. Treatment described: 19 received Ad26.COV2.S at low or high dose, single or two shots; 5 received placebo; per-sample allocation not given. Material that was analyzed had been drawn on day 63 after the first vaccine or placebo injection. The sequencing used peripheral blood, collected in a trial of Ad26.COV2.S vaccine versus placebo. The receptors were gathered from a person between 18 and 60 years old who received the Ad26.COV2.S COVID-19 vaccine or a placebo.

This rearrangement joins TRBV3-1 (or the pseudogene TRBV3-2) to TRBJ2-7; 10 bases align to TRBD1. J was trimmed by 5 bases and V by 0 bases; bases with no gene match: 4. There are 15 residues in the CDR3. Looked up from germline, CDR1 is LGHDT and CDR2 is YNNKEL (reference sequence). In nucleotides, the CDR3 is TGTGCCAGCAGCCAAGAGGGACAGGGGTTCCACGAGCAGTACTTC. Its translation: CASSQEGQGFHEQYF.

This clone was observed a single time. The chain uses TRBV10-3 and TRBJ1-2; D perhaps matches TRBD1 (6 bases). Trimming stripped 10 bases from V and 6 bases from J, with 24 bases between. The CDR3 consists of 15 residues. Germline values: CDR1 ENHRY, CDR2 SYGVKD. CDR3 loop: CATATPGTTTDGYTF. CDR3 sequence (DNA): TGTGCCACCGCCACTCCCGGGACAACAACTGATGGCTACACCTTC.

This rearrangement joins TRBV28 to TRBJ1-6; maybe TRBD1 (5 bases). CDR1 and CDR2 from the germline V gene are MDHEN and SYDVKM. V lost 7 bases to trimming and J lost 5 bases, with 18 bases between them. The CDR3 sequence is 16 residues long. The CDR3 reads CASILRGASNNSPLHF. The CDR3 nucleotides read TGTGCCAGCATCTTACGAGGGGCATCGAATAATTCACCCCTCCACTTT.

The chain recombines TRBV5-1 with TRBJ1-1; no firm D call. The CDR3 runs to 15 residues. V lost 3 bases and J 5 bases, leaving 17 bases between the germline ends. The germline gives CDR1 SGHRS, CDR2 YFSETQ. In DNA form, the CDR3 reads TGCGCCAGCAGCTCGCCAGGTCAAATTAGAACTGAAGCTTTCTTT. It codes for CASSSPGQIRTEAFF.

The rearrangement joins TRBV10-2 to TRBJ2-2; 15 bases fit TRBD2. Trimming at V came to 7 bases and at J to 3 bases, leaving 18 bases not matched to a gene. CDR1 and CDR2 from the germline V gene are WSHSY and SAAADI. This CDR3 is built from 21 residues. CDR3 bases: TGCGCCAGCAAAGACACCTCCGGGACTAGCGGGAGGTTAGGGCACACCGGGGAGCTGTTTTTT. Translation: CASKDTSGTSGRLGHTGELFF.